The 2 T cell receptor beta chains in this list originate from one sample, sequenced in a study of T cells in localized non-small cell lung cancer. The assay was immunoSEQ multiplex PCR, and TCRdb's table has in-frame clones only and misses some. The sample holds tens of thousands of clones; approximately 81% are singletons and the top ten take more than 15%. The sample in question was peripheral blood mononuclear cells, obtained before any cancer treatment. Receptors originate from a man aged 40 to 75 with stage III lung adenocarcinoma.

This clone is a singleton in its sample. The gene calls are TRBV19 and TRBJ1-6; TRBD1 is a possible D gene (6 bases). Trimming left V 6 bases short and J 10 bases short, with 19 bases between. Per the germline V gene, CDR1 is LNHDA and CDR2 is SQIVND (reference sequence). This CDR3 region has 15 residues. The DNA of the CDR3 is TGTGCCAGTAGCCTGGGACACGGCTTTGGGTCACCCCTCCACTTT. It is translated as CASSLGHGFGSPLHF.

The chain joins TRBV9 to TRBJ2-3; D perhaps matches TRBD2 (5 bases). V was pared by 3 bases and J by 4 bases, with 12 bases between. The CDR3 has 14 amino acids. Germline CDR1 SGDLS, CDR2 YYNGEE. CDR3: CASSALGEPDTQYF. As DNA, the CDR3 is TGTGCCAGCAGCGCCCTCGGGGAACCAGATACGCAGTATTTT.